This T cell receptor beta chain appears in the sequencing data of a study of T cell repertoires and HLA-DP antigens listed by TCRdb under 2018. With regard to the full study: The study used an in vitro model of CD4+ T cell alloreactivity in which transduced HeLa cells presented allogeneic HLA-DP. The two alloantigens modelled structurally similar versus dissimilar alloantigens, differing from self at one and more than nine peptide-binding groove amino acids, respectively. Of the three donors, two were male and one was female, and their ages ranged from the 18-to-29 age band up to the 60-to-69 age band. An average DNA input of about 200 ng was used for sorted CD137+CD4+ samples, compared with approximately 1,300 ng for pre-culture CD4+ samples. Beyond this particular receptor, the publication reports: Sorted CD137+ cells showed similar clonality against both alloantigens (around 0.39), much higher than the clonality of pre-culture samples (around 0.04). Average cumulative frequency of clones undetected before culture was roughly 34% against one allele and about 46% against the other. Limitations were identified as the inclusion of only a few donors, the use of a non-physiological HeLa antigen-presenting system, and the use of total CD4+ responder cells. Separate analysis of naive and memory CD4+ repertoires was not performed.

Untouched CD4+ T cells were isolated from Ficoll-separated PBMC by magnetic bead negative selection, reaching an average purity of about 98%. Using magnetic beads, untouched CD4+ T cells were isolated from Ficoll-separated PBMC at 95% to 98% purity, with only negligible CD8+ contamination. Donors were a few healthy blood donors whose buffy coats supplied peripheral blood mononuclear cells. CMV seronegative status was shared by all three donors. Genomic DNA was extracted with the DNeasy Blood & Tissue Kit. Genomic DNA from sorted CD137+CD4+ cells and from pre-culture CD4+ baseline samples of each subject was subjected to TCRB sequencing. TCRB CDR3 regions were amplified with the immunoSEQ multiplex PCR using forward primers for 54 TRBV segments and reverse primers for 13 TRBJ segments. Pre-culture CD4+ samples were sequenced at deep resolution with a target of 150,000 to 250,000 T cell genomes. Sequencing of amplicons was performed on an Illumina HiSeq System, and 87 bp reads covering the CDR3 were generated. Under the source paper's analysis protocol: Reads were corrected for PCR and sequencing errors, and CDR3 regions were defined by alignment to IMGT reference sequences. Synthetic template pools were used to estimate the numbers of templates and unique rearrangements. Clonality was computed by subtracting Pielou's evenness from 1. Richness was estimated with the Daley-Smith estimator. Repertoire overlap was measured with Morisita's index. Clones present in cultured samples but not detected in the pre-culture repertoire of the same donor were defined as low-abundance clones. TCRdb's version of the immuneACCESS table is confined to in-frame rearrangements and falls short of the full clone set. An unresolved V gene accounts for under half of the shortfall where checked; the remainder is of unknown origin. D and trimming were read from the DNA, whereas the V and J calls and clone size are those reported in that table. The sample table records over 100,000 clones; 80% to 95% of these occur just once. The top ten clones comprise around 0.25% of the sample.

In the case of this clone: Its cognate antigen has yet to be identified. Base qualities are not at hand, and no much larger clone is one base apart.

The source material was CD4+ T cells from PBMCs. This receptor was identified in a woman younger than 35 in good health and CMV-seronegative.

The CDR3 protein: CSAEHGAGGARSPQYF. The DNA sequence is TGCAGCGCAGAACATGGCGCAGGGGGCGCGCGGAGTCCGCAGTATTTT. The chain is assembled from TRBV29-1 and TRBJ2-3, with TRBD1 identical over 8 junction bases. The CDR3 contains 16 residues, cysteine and phenylalanine counted. Left in the record is the CDR3 DNA by itself, 48 bases read in frame from the first base. Trimming accounts for 7 bases at V and 10 bases at J, while the number of junction bases matched to no gene is 22. Reading the germline V gene gives CDR1 SQVTM and CDR2 ANQGSEA.